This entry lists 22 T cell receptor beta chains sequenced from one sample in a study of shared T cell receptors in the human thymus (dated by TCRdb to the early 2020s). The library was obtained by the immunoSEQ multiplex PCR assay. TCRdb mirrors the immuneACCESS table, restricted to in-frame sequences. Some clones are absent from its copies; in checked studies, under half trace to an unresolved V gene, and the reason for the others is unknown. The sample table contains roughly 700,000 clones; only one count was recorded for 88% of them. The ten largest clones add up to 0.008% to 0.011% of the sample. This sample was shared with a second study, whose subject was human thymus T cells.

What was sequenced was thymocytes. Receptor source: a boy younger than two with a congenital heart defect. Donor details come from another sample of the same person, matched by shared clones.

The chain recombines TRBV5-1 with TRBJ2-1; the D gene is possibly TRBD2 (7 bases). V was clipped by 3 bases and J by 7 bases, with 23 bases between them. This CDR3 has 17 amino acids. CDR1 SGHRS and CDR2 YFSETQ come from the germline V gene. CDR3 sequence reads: CASSWGRGRGHRNEQFF. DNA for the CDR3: TGCGCCAGCAGCTGGGGGAGGGGGAGAGGGCACAGGAATGAGCAGTTCTTC.

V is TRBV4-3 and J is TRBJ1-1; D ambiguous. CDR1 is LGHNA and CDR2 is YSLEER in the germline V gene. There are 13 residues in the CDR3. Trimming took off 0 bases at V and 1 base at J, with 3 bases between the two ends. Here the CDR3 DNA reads TGCGCCAGCAGCCAAGACAAGAACACTGAAGCTTTCTTT. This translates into CASSQDKNTEAFF.

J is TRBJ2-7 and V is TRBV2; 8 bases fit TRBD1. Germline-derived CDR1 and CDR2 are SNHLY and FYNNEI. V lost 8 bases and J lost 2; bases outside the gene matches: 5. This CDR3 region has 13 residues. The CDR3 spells CASWGQEPYEQYF. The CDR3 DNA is TGTGCCAGCTGGGGACAGGAGCCCTACGAGCAGTACTTC.

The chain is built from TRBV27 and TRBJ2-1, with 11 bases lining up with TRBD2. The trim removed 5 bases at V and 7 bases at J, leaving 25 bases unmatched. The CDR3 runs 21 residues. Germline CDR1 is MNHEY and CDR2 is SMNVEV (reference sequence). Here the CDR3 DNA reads TGTGCCAGCAGTGTACGGGCCCTAGCGGGAGGACCCGAGTTTGTACAGAATGAGCAGTTCTTC. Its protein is CASSVRALAGGPEFVQNEQFF.

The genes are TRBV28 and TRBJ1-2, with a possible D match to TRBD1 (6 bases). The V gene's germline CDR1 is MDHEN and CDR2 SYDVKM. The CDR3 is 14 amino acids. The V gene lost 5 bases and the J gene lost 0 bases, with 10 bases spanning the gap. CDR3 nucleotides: TGTGCCAGCAGTCCGGACAGCCCTAACTATGGCTACACCTTC. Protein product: CASSPDSPNYGYTF.

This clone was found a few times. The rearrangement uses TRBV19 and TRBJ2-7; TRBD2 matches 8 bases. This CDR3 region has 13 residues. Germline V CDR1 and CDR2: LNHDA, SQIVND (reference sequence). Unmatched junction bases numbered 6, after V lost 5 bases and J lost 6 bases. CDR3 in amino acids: CASSQAGAGEQYF. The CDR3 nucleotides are TGTGCCAGTAGTCAAGCGGGAGCGGGCGAGCAGTACTTC.

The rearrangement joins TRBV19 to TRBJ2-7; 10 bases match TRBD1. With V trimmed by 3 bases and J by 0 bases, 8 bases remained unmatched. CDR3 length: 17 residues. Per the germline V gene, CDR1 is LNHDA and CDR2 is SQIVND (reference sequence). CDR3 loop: CASSIRGGQGPSYEQYF. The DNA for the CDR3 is TGTGCCAGTAGTATCAGGGGGGGACAGGGGCCCTCCTACGAGCAGTACTTC.

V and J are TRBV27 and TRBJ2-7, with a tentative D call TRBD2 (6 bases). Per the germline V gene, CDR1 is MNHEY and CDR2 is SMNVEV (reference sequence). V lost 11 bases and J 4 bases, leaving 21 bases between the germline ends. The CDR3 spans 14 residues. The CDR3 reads CASSASGGRYEQYF. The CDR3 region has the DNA TGTGCCTCTAGCGCCTCCGGGGGACGTTACGAGCAGTACTTC.

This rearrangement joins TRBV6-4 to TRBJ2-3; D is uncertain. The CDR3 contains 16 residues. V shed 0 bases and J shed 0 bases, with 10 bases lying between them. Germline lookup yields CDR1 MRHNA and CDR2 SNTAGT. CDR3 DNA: TGTGCCAGCAGTGACTCGGTCAGCGCTAGCACAGATACGCAGTATTTT. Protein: CASSDSVSASTDTQYF.

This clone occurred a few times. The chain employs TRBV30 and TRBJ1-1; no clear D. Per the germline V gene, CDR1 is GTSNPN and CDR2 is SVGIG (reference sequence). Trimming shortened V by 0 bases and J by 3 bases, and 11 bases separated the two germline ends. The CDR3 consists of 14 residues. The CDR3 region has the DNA TGTGCCTGGAGTGTCTATCGAACAGACACTGAAGCTTTCTTT. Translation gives CAWSVYRTDTEAFF. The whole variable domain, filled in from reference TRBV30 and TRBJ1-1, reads SQTIHQWPATLVQPVGSPLSLECTVEGTSNPNLYWYRQAAGRGLQLLFYSVGIGQISSEVPQNLSASRPQDRQFILSSKKLLLSDSGFYLCAWSVYRTDTEAFFGQGTRLTVV.

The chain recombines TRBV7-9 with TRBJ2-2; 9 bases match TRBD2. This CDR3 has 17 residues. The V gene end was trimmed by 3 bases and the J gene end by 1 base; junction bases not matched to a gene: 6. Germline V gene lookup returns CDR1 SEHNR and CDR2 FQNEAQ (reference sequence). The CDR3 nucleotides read TGTGCCAGCAGCTTCGTAGCGGGAGTCGGGAACACCGGGGAGCTGTTTTTT. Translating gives CASSFVAGVGNTGELFF.

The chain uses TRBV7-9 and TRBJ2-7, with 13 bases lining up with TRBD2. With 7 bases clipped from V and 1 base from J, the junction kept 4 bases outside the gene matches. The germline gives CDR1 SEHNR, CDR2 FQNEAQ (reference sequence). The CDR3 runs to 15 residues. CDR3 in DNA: TGTGCCAGCACCCGGGGACTAGCGGGATCCTACGAGCAGTACTTC. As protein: CASTRGLAGSYEQYF.

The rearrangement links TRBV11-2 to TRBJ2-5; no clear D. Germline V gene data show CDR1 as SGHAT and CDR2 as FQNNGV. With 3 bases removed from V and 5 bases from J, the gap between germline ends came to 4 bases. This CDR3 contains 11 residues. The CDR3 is CASSFEETQYF. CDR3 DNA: TGTGCCAGCAGCTTCGAGGAGACCCAGTACTTC.

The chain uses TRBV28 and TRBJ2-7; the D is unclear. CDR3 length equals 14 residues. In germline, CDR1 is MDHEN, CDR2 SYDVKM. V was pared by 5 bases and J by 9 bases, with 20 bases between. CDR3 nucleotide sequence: TGTGCCAGCAGTCCCCGCAGGCACCTACGAGTGCAGTACTTC. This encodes CASSPRRHLRVQYF.

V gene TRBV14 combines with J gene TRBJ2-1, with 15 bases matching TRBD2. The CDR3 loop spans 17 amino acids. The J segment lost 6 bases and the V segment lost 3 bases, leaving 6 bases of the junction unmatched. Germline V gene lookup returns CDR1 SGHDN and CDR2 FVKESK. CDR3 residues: CASSHPGLAGGPNEQFF. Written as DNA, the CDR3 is TGTGCCAGCAGCCACCCCGGACTAGCGGGAGGGCCCAATGAGCAGTTCTTC.

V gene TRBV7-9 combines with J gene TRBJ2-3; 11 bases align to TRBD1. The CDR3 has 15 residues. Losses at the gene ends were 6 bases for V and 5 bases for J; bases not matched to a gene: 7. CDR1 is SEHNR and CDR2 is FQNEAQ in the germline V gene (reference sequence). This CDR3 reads CASSRRDRGGDTQYF. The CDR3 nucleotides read TGTGCCAGCAGTCGCCGGGACAGGGGGGGAGATACGCAGTATTTT.

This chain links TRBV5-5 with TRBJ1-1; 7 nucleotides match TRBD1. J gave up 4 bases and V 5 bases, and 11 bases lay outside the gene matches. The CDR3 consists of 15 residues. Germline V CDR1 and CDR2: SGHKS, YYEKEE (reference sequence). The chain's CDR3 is CASRPPQGFGTEAFF. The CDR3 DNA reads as TGTGCCAGCAGGCCCCCACAGGGGTTTGGCACTGAAGCTTTCTTT. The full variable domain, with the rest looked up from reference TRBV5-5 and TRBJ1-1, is DAGVTQSPTHLIKTRGQQVTLRCSPISGHKSVSWYQQVLGQGPQFIFQYYEKEERGRGNFPDRFSARQFPNYSSELNVNALLLGDSALYLCASRPPQGFGTEAFFGQGTRLTVV.

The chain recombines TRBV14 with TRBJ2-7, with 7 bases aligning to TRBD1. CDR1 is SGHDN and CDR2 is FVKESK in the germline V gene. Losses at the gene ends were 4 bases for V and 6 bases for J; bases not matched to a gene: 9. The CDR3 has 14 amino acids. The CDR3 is CASSPDRVLGEQYF. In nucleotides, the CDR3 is TGTGCCAGCAGCCCAGACAGGGTCCTAGGCGAGCAGTACTTC.

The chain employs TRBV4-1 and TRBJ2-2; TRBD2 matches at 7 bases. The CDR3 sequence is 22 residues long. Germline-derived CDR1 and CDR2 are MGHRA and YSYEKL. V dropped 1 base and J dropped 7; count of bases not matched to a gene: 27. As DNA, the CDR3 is TGCGCCAGCAGCCAAGTGCCCTCGGGCGGGGATCCTCGCGGGAGAGGAGGCGGGGAGCTGTTTTTT. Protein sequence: CASSQVPSGGDPRGRGGGELFF.

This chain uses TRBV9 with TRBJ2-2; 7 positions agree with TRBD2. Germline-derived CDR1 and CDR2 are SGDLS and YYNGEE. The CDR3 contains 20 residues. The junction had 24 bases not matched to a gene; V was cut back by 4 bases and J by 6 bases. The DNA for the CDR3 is TGTGCCAGCAGCCCCGGACGCGCAGAGCGGGGATCTTTCAGCGCCGGGGAGCTGTTTTTT. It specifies CASSPGRAERGSFSAGELFF.

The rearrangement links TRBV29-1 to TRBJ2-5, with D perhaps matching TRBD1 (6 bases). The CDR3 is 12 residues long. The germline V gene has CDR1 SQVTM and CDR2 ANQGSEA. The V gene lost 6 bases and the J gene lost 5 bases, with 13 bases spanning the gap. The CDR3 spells CSVLGGGETQYF. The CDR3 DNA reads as TGCAGCGTCCTAGGGGGTGGGGAGACCCAGTACTTC.

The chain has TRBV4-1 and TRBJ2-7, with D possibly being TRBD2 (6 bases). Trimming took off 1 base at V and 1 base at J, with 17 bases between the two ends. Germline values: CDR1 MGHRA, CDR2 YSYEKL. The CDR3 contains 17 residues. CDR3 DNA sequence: TGCGCCAGCAGCCAAGCGAGGCGGGGAGGTTCTTCCTACGAGCAGTACTTC. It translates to CASSQARRGGSSYEQYF.